This TCR beta chain was documented in a study of CD8 T cells in ankylosing spondylitis. TCRdb reprocessed the 5' RACE reads with MiXCR, giving one entry per CDR3 protein. The table lists about 150,000 distinct CDR3 sequences, approximately 44% of them singletons. Sequencing used synovial fluid, either unsorted or a sorted T cell fraction (not recorded which). The clonotype comes from a male donor with ankylosing spondylitis.

The CDR3 coding sequence is TGCAGTGCTAGAGATGGGGAAAACAGGGCCCCCTGGGGCTCCTATAATTCACCCCTCCACTTT. Its translation is CSARDGENRAPWGSYNSPLHF. The genes are TRBV20-1 and TRBJ1-6; D is perhaps TRBD1 (6 bases). Germline V gene sequence: CDR1 DFQATT, CDR2 SNEGSKA (reference sequence). The germline V and J ends were trimmed by 0 bases and 0 bases, with 24 bases remaining between them. This CDR3 comprises 21 residues.